This T cell receptor beta chain was sequenced during a study of T cells after yellow fever vaccination. This clonotype showed up many times. The antigen is undetermined. Study-wide results and limits: Only a small proportion of the clonotypes turned up in both the CD4 and the CD8 compartments, likely arising from convergent recombination.

MiXCR, applied by TCRdb to the 5' RACE reads, yields one record per CDR3 protein. The sample records hundreds of thousands of distinct CDR3 sequences, approximately 8% being singletons. V dropped 8 bases and J dropped 3 bases, with 5 bases sitting between them. This CDR3 has 11 residues. Germline V CDR1 and CDR2: SGHTA, FQGNSA. This receptor was identified in a man between 18 and 29 years old who received the YFV17D yellow fever vaccine. This material consisted of PBMCs, taken roughly 46 days after the first yellow fever vaccination. The rearrangement joins TRBV7-2 to TRBJ2-1; D is ambiguous. CDR3 protein: CASGGYNEQFF. CDR3 coding DNA: TGTGCCAGCGGCGGCTACAATGAGCAGTTCTTC.